This T cell receptor (beta chain) originates from a study of cytomegalovirus exposure and HLA in healthy donors. Study context: The same platform was used for the roughly 120 validation repertoires and the 600 to 700 first-cohort repertoires, a later analysis reported.

With 1 base clipped from V and 6 bases from J, the junction kept 6 bases outside the gene matches. This CDR3 has 16 amino acids. In germline, CDR1 is SNHLY, CDR2 FYNNEI. A word on this clone: Its target is unknown.

Separate from the roughly 700-subject first cohort was the roughly 120-subject validation cohort, to which the donors belonged. General study points: The study labeled 150 to 200 TCR beta chains cytomegalovirus-associated. A classifier reportedly called cytomegalovirus status with high sensitivity and specificity.

Assay used: immunoSEQ multiplex PCR; TCRdb lists only in-frame clones, some missing. Of some 100,000 clones detected, roughly 90% appear once; the ten largest clones hold 2% to 2.5%. The specimen was PBMCs. The TCR sequence derives from a woman aged 18-30 years in good health and CMV-seronegative. V is TRBV2 and J is TRBJ2-1, with 10 nucleotides matching TRBD1. The CDR3 nucleotides are TGTGCCAGCAGTGAAGTGGGACAGGGGTCGGGCAATGAGCAGTTCTTC. As protein: CASSEVGQGSGNEQFF.